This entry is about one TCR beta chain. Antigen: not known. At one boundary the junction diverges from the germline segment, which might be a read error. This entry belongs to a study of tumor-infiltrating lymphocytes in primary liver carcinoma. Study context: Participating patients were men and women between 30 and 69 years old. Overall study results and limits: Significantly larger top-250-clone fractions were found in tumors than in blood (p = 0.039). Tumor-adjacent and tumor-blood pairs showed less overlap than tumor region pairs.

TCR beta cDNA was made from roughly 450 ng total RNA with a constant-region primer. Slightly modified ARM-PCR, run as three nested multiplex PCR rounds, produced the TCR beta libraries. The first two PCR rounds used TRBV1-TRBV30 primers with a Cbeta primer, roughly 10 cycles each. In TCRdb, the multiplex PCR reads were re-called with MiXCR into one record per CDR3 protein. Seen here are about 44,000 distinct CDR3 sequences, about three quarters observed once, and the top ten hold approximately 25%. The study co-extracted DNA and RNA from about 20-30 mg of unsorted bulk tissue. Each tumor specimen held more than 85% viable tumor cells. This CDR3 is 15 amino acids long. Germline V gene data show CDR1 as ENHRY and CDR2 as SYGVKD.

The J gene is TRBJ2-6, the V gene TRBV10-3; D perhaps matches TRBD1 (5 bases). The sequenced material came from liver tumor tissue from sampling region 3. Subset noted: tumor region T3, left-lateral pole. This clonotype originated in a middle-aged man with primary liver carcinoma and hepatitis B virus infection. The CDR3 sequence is CAISGGRSGANVLIF. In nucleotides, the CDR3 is TGTGCCATCAGTGGTGGCCGCTCTGGGGCCAACGTCCTGATTTTC.